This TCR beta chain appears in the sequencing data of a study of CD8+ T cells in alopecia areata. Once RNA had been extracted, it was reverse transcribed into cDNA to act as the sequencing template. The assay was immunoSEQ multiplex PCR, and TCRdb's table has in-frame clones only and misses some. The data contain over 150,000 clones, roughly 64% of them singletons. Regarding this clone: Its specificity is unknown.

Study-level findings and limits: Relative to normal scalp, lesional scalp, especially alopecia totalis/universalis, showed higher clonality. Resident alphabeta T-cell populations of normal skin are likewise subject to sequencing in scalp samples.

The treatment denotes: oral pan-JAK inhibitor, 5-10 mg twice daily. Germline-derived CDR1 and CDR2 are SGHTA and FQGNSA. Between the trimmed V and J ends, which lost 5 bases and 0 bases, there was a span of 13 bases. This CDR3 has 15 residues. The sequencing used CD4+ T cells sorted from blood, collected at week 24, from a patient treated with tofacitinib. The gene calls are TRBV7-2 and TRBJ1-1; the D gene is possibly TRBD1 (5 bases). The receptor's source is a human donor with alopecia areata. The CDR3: CASSPQQEMNTEAFF. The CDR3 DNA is TGTGCCAGCAGCCCCCAACAGGAGATGAACACTGAAGCTTTCTTT.